The T cell receptor beta chain described here comes from a study of OX40 agonist ivuxolimab in advanced cancers. Study information: Three patients responded partially, comprising one with hepatocellular carcinoma and two with cutaneous melanoma. Study conclusions and caveats: In the expanded peripheral T cells, antigen specificity was never determined. The average count of expanded clones was higher among CD8+ T cells than among CD4+.

For this clone: Its antigen remains unidentified.

Method: immunoSEQ multiplex PCR; TCRdb's copy keeps in-frame clones and lacks some. The table has about 51,000 clones, over 75% seen once. Germline assignment: CDR1 SGDLS and CDR2 YYNGEE. This CDR3 is 13 amino acids long. Trimming removed 0 bases at V and 9 bases at J, with 10 bases between. Sample: CD4+ or CD8+ T cells sorted from blood, taken in a trial of the OX40 agonist ivuxolimab. The chain carries TRBV9 and TRBJ2-1; D is unresolved. This TCR was recovered from an adult with an advanced solid tumor such as melanoma, head and neck, liver or kidney cancer. Written as DNA, the CDR3 is TGTGCCAGCAGCGTAGTCTTAGGAGCTGAGCAGTTCTTC. It translates to CASSVVLGAEQFF.